Following are 9 T cell receptor beta chains from one sample sequenced in a study of Graves' ophthalmopathy and Graves' hyperthyroidism. The study amplified TCR beta CDR3 regions using RNA transcripts. First-round RT-PCR with HTBI primers preceded a second-round multiplex PCR. TCRdb re-derived calls from the multiplex PCR reads in MiXCR, one entry per CDR3 protein. The sample lists almost 750,000 distinct CDR3 sequences, about 44% occurring once. Sequences were obtained from peripheral blood. Every receptor here comes from an adult man with Graves' ophthalmopathy.

The rearrangement uses TRBV13 and TRBJ2-7; D is perhaps TRBD1 (5 bases). The CDR3 has 15 residues. With 6 bases removed from V and 4 bases from J, the gap between germline ends came to 19 bases. Per the germline V gene, CDR1 is PRHDT and CDR2 is FYEKMQ (reference sequence). The CDR3 sequence is CASSFKRSGRYEQYF. The CDR3 DNA sequence: TGTGCCAGCAGTTTTAAGAGGTCAGGGCGATACGAGCAGTACTTC.

The chain combines TRBV27 with TRBJ2-7; tentatively, D is TRBD1 (6 bases). Trimming pared 3 bases from V and 2 bases from J, leaving 8 bases between. CDR3 size: 13 residues. Germline V gene sequence: CDR1 MNHEY, CDR2 SMNVEV (reference sequence). The CDR3 reads CASSFGDTYEQYF. The CDR3 nucleotides read TGTGCCAGCAGTTTCGGGGACACCTACGAGCAGTACTTC.

This clonotype has more than one count but fewer than ten. The chain carries TRBV7-3 and TRBJ2-2; D gene unclear. V was pared by 0 bases and J by 0 bases, with 8 bases between. Germline assignment: CDR1 SGHTA and CDR2 FQGTGA. The CDR3 spans 16 residues. The CDR3 DNA reads as TGTGCCAGCAGCTTAACGGGTAGGACGAACACCGGGGAGCTGTTTTTT. Translated, it gives CASSLTGRTNTGELFF.

The table lists this clonotype with many counts. The chain recombines TRBV15 with TRBJ1-4; no clear D. The CDR3 extends over 14 amino acids. Per germline, CDR1 LNHNV and CDR2 YYDKDF (reference sequence). Trimming stripped 1 base from V and 8 bases from J, with 11 bases between. The CDR3 DNA reads TGTGCCACCAGCAGAGGGGTCTGGGAGGAAAAACTGTTTTTT. Its protein is CATSRGVWEEKLFF.

Of note for this clonotype: The final CDR3 position lacks the conserved phenylalanine or tryptophan, pointing to a likely read error. The DNA is left out, because the CDR3 cannot be placed on it with certainty; the CDR3 is given as TCRdb lists it. The chain combines TRBV7-9 with TRBJ1-6. The CDR3 is 13 amino acids long, termini counted. Germline CDR1 is SEHNR and CDR2 is FQNEAQ (reference sequence). The CDR3 sequence: CASSFGTSASRTP.

There are a few counts of this clonotype. The chain uses TRBV20-1 and TRBJ1-1; D call uncertain. Per the germline V gene, CDR1 is DFQATT and CDR2 is SNEGSKA (reference sequence). The ends were cut back, 7 bases at V and 4 bases at J, with 10 bases in the middle. This CDR3 contains 11 residues. The CDR3: CSVSWGTEAFF. CDR3 coding DNA: TGCAGTGTCAGTTGGGGCACTGAAGCTTTCTTT.

The chain combines TRBV7-3 with TRBJ2-3; 7 bases line up with TRBD2. Germline lookup yields CDR1 SGHTA and CDR2 FQGTGA. V gave up 1 base and J gave up 0 bases; unmatched junction bases: 1. The CDR3 runs 15 residues. CDR3: CASSLRGGSTDTQYF. The CDR3, as DNA: TGTGCCAGCAGCTTAAGGGGGGGAAGCACAGATACGCAGTATTTT.

A few counts support this clonotype. The CDR3 DNA reads TGTGCCAGCAGCGAAGTACAAGGGGTCACCGGGGAGCTGTTTTTT. This codes for CASSEVQGVTGELFF. The genes are TRBV25-1 and TRBJ2-2, with D possibly matching TRBD1 (5 bases). Trimming removed 6 bases at V and 4 bases at J, with 15 bases between. The CDR3 contains 15 residues. CDR1 and CDR2 (germline): MGHDK, SYGVNS.

V and J are TRBV11-2 and TRBJ2-7; D may be TRBD1 (6 bases). The CDR3 loop spans 13 amino acids. With 5 bases removed from V and 3 bases from J, the gap between germline ends came to 11 bases. CDR1 and CDR2 (germline): SGHAT, FQNNGV. The chain's CDR3 is CASSINRDYEQYF. DNA for the CDR3: TGTGCCAGCAGCATAAACAGGGACTACGAGCAGTACTTC.